The 14 T cell receptor beta chains listed next were all sequenced from one sample in a study of CD8+ T cells in alopecia areata (dated by TCRdb to 2016 to 2019). Interpreted using the paper, the time point label stands for: about four weeks on oral tofacitinib. The sample's treatment or condition, from its label and the paper: oral pan-JAK inhibitor, 5-10 mg twice daily. To prepare the library, the immunoSEQ multiplex PCR assay was applied. RNA was extracted from all samples and reverse transcribed into cDNA as template for TCR sequencing. The table was pulled from immuneACCESS by TCRdb, which kept in-frame rearrangements only. Such tables lose some clones; where checked, under half of the loss comes from unresolved V genes, and the rest has no known cause. Counted in this sample were 150,000 to 200,000 clones; about three fifths of them appeared once. The ten largest account for 0.9% to 1% of the sample.

The sample consisted of CD4+ T cells sorted from blood, taken at week 4, from a patient treated with tofacitinib. The origin of the receptors is a human donor with alopecia areata.

This clone was counted only a few times. At the DNA level, this CDR3 is encoded by other sequences in the same sample as well. This chain links TRBV29-1 with TRBJ2-5; D might be TRBD1 (5 bases). V was cut by 3 bases and J by 1 base, with 9 bases left in between. Germline V gene lookup returns CDR1 SQVTM and CDR2 ANQGSEA. The CDR3 consists of 13 residues. CDR3 protein: CSVEGQAQETQYF. The CDR3 region has the DNA TGCAGCGTTGAGGGGCAGGCCCAAGAGACCCAGTACTTC.

The chain links TRBV13 to TRBJ2-7, with 8 bases aligning to TRBD1. This CDR3 is built from 16 residues. CDR1 is PRHDT, CDR2 FYEKMQ, per germline (reference sequence). V trimming: 5 bases; J trimming: 1 base; junction bases outside the gene matches: 10. Here the CDR3 DNA reads TGTGCCAGCAGCCAATCCGACAGGGGTAGATCCTACGAGCAGTACTTC. Encoded protein: CASSQSDRGRSYEQYF.

The chain links TRBV30 to TRBJ2-7; D not resolved. V shed 1 base and J shed 4 bases, with 11 bases lying between them. The CDR3 runs to 13 residues. Germline CDR1 GTSNPN, CDR2 SVGIG (reference sequence). This CDR3 is CAWSAPHSYEQYF. The CDR3 region has the DNA TGTGCCTGGAGTGCCCCCCATAGTTACGAGCAGTACTTC.

This clone was observed a few times. This chain joins TRBV6-5 and TRBJ2-1; weak D call: TRBD2 (6 bases). This CDR3 is 13 amino acids long. CDR1 is MNHEY and CDR2 is SVGAGI in the germline V gene. The V and J ends lost 6 bases and 7 bases respectively, with 13 bases between them. CDR3 sequence: CASSPGTRNEQFF. The CDR3, as DNA: TGTGCCAGCAGCCCCGGGACTCGGAATGAGCAGTTCTTC.

Only a few counts were recorded for this clone. CDR3 region: CASSILVTGELFF. The CDR3 coding sequence is TGTGCCAGTAGTATATTAGTCACCGGGGAGCTGTTTTTT. The chain uses TRBV19 and TRBJ2-2; D unclear. The CDR3 consists of 13 residues. V was cut by 2 bases and J by 4 bases, with 5 bases left in between. CDR1 is LNHDA and CDR2 is SQIVND in the germline V gene (reference sequence). The whole variable domain, filled in from reference TRBV19 and TRBJ2-2, reads DGGITQSPKYLFRKEGQNVTLSCEQNLNHDAMYWYRQDPGQGLRLIYYSQIVNDFQKGDIAEGYSVSREKKESFPLTVTSAQKNPTAFYLCASSILVTGELFFGEGSRLTVL.

This clone was detected a few times. This chain links TRBV29-1 with TRBJ1-1; D unclear. The CDR3 sequence is 12 residues long. Trimming stripped 6 bases from V and 0 bases from J, with 8 bases between. Germline CDR1 SQVTM, CDR2 ANQGSEA. The CDR3 sequence is CSVKGMNTEAFF. In DNA, the CDR3 is TGCAGCGTGAAGGGTATGAACACTGAAGCTTTCTTT.

The chain couples TRBV30 to TRBJ1-2; D is possibly TRBD1 (6 bases). Germline V gene lookup returns CDR1 GTSNPN and CDR2 SVGIG (reference sequence). This CDR3 contains 13 residues. V lost 8 bases, J lost 6 bases, and 19 bases lay in between. CDR3 in amino acids: CAGETAGADGYTF. The CDR3 DNA sequence: TGTGCCGGGGAGACAGCGGGGGCTGATGGCTACACCTTC.

The chain joins TRBV15 to TRBJ2-5, with D unclear. Germline CDR1 and CDR2: LNHNV and YYDKDF (reference sequence). V was clipped by 0 bases and J by 5 bases, with 13 bases between them. This CDR3 spans 15 amino acids. This CDR3 reads CATSRDHPVLETQYF. In nucleotides, the CDR3 is TGTGCCACCAGCAGAGATCATCCGGTTTTGGAGACCCAGTACTTC. The entire variable domain, with the rest obtained from reference TRBV15 and TRBJ2-5, is as follows: DAMVIQNPRYQVTQFGKPVTLSCSQTLNHNVMYWYQQKSSQAPKLLFHYYDKDFNNEADTPDNFQSRRPNTSFCFLDIRSPGLGDTAMYLCATSRDHPVLETQYFGPGTRLLVL.

This clone was found a few times. One end of the junction varies from germline; a read error may be responsible. The chain is built from TRBV7-9 and TRBJ2-7, with D possibly being TRBD1 or TRBD2 (5 bases each). CDR1 SEHNR and CDR2 FQNEAQ come from the germline V gene (reference sequence). This CDR3 contains 14 residues. CDR3 DNA sequence: TGTGCCAGCAGCCTAGCTCAGGGCACCTACGAGCAGTACTTC. It specifies CASSLAQGTYEQYF.

The V call is TRBV29-1, the J call TRBJ1-2, with D uncertain. Germline loops: CDR1 SQVTM, CDR2 ANQGSEA. The germline V and J ends were trimmed by 6 bases and 4 bases, with 9 bases remaining between them. The CDR3 runs 11 residues. The CDR3 loop is CSVRVIYGYTF. As DNA, the CDR3 is TGCAGCGTACGGGTTATCTATGGCTACACCTTC.

The rearrangement links TRBV29-1 to TRBJ2-1; D remains unclear. Germline CDR1 reads SQVTM; CDR2 reads ANQGSEA. This CDR3 comprises 13 residues. Trimming pared 3 bases from V and 10 bases from J, leaving 16 bases between. CDR3 in DNA: TGCAGCGTTGACTCATCAGGAAGATGGGAGCAGTTCTTC. This gives the protein CSVDSSGRWEQFF.

The CDR3, as DNA: TGTGCCGGGGACCAGCGAGGAGAGACCCAGTACTTC. It translates to CAGDQRGETQYF. V gene TRBV30 combines with J gene TRBJ2-5; the D call may be TRBD1 or TRBD2 (5 bases each). The CDR3 contains 12 residues. Looked up from germline, CDR1 is GTSNPN and CDR2 is SVGIG (reference sequence). V dropped 8 bases and J dropped 4 bases, with 14 bases sitting between them.

The chain couples TRBV30 to TRBJ2-5; D gene unclear. With 3 bases removed from V and 4 bases from J, the gap between germline ends came to 12 bases. In germline, CDR1 is GTSNPN, CDR2 SVGIG (reference sequence). The CDR3 is 13 amino acids. The CDR3 sequence is CAWRGRSRETQYF. The CDR3 DNA reads as TGTGCCTGGAGGGGTAGATCGAGAGAGACCCAGTACTTC.

This clone was recorded a few times. This chain links TRBV7-3 with TRBJ2-5, with 7 bases matching TRBD1. The CDR3 spans 15 residues. Per the germline V gene, CDR1 is SGHTA and CDR2 is FQGTGA. Unmatched junction bases numbered 11, after V lost 5 bases and J lost 5 bases. The CDR3 nucleotides read TGTGCCAGCAGCGCAAGACCAAGGGGGCCCGAGACCCAGTACTTC. As protein: CASSARPRGPETQYF.